This T cell receptor beta chain was recorded in a study of type 1 regulatory T cells (dated by TCRdb to the early 2020s). About the full investigation: An in vitro protocol by which a Tr1-enriched, alloantigen-specific CD4 T cell product named T-allo10 was generated was characterized in the study. Patients with hematological malignancies who were receiving allogeneic hematopoietic stem cell transplantation were the group in which T-allo10 was being clinically evaluated.

Instrument used: Illumina MiSeq. Using fastp at Q25 and MiXCR, TCRdb reprocessed the public reads and kept productive beta chains. Rows merge per CDR3 protein into single entries with the most common DNA and genes. The sample data list some 6,000 distinct CDR3 sequences, and under 35% of these were observed just once. The ten largest make up 7.5% to 8.5% of the sample. T-allo10 cells derived from donors were reported to be host alloantigen-specific and anergic, and to suppress in an alloantigen-specific manner. This clonotype counts as medium-sized (0.01 to 0.1%). The antigen it binds to is not known. No much larger clone exists at a distance of one base, and base qualities are not known. Taken from the germline V gene (reference sequence), the CDR1 and CDR2 loops are SGHNT and YYREEE. Taken from cysteine to phenylalanine, the CDR3 has 15 residues. CDR3 DNA is the only sequence kept; it has 45 bases, read in frame from the first base. V sheds 3 bases and J sheds 5 bases, leaving 18 bases between their ends.

What was sequenced was cultured T cells, either the whole culture or a sorted T cell fraction (not recorded which). The intended sense of this specimen's cell subset or site label: Tr1-enriched cell product generated in vitro against host alloantigens. This sequence uses TRBV5-4 and TRBJ2-7, with a tentative D call of TRBD1 or TRBD2, each matching 5 bases. The TCR was taken from a human donor in good health. The sequence in DNA is TGTGCCAGCAGCTCCCTAGTGGGGGTTGGGAACGAGCAGTACTTC. This sequence encodes CASSSLVGVGNEQYF. Supplemented by the reference TRBV5-4 and TRBJ2-7 proteins around the CDR3, the complete variable domain is ETGVTQSPTHLIKTRGQQVTLRCSSQSGHNTVSWYQQALGQGPQFIFQYYREEENGRGNFPPRFSGLQFPNYSSELNVNALELDDSALYLCASSSLVGVGNEQYFGPGTRLTVT.